This T cell receptor (beta chain) is from a study of blood T cells in healthy people across ages. Findings of the study overall: The study regarded diversity estimates from one million T cells as underestimates. The percentage of naive T cells correlated strongly with TCR beta diversity.

The length of the CDR3 is 13 residues. Trimming removed 5 bases from V and 4 bases from J, with 13 bases in between. Germline V gene lookup returns CDR1 SQVTM and CDR2 ANQGSEA. The extraction recovered at least 5 micrograms of total RNA per sample. This clonotype was counted once. Its matching antigen is unknown. A second 7 to 11 cycle PCR used barcoded and J-beta primers. Each cDNA molecule carried a tag from a template-switch adaptor that contained 12 random nucleotides. MiXCR, applied by TCRdb to the 5' RACE reads, yields one record per CDR3 protein. The sample lists about 580,000 distinct CDR3 sequences, 40% to 50% occurring once.

Sequencing used blood. The chain combines TRBV29-1 with TRBJ2-3, with D maybe TRBD1 (6 bases). The clonotype originates from a man of 80 years or more in good health. CDR3 in amino acids: CSVPQGTADTQYF. In DNA form, the CDR3 reads TGCAGCGTTCCACAGGGTACAGCAGATACGCAGTATTTT.